The 21 T cell receptor beta chains in this list originate from one sample, sequenced in a study of PD-L1 blockade in urothelial cancer. Time point of the sample: pretreatment peripheral blood. Using immunoSEQ multiplex PCR, the repertoire was profiled, and TCRdb retains in-frame clones only, with some absent. The table has just under 65,000 clones, 75% to 85% seen once; the top ten hold over 1.5%. This specimen was PBMCs, taken around atezolizumab (anti-PD-L1) treatment. These receptors were obtained from a man aged 65 to 85 with urothelial cancer.

Here the CDR3 reads CASRRGLESGQYF. Here the CDR3 DNA reads TGTGCCAGCAGAAGGGGCTTGGAATCTGGGCAGTACTTC. The rearrangement uses TRBV28 and TRBJ2-7; TRBD1 is a possible D gene (5 bases). CDR1 is MDHEN, CDR2 SYDVKM, per germline. Trimming left V 6 bases short and J 9 bases short, with 18 bases between. The CDR3 extends over 13 amino acids.

V and J are TRBV19 and TRBJ2-4; the D gene is possibly TRBD1 (5 bases). Germline-derived CDR1 and CDR2 are LNHDA and SQIVND (reference sequence). Trimming shortened V by 4 bases and J by 9 bases, and 13 bases separated the two germline ends. The CDR3 loop spans 13 amino acids. CDR3: CASSKAGKGIQYF. The DNA of the CDR3 is TGTGCCAGTAGTAAAGCAGGGAAGGGCATTCAGTACTTC.

The CDR3 coding sequence is TGTGCCAGCAGTGAAACTCTGACTAGCTCCATCCACGAGCAGTACTTC. This codes for CASSETLTSSIHEQYF. This chain connects TRBV6-1 to TRBJ2-7; 7 nucleotides agree with TRBD2. The germline CDR1 and CDR2 sequences are MNHNS and SASEGT. The CDR3 length is 16 residues. V gave up 2 bases and J gave up 5 bases; unmatched junction bases: 12.

This sequence joins TRBV18 and TRBJ2-7; D is unclear. Germline V CDR1 and CDR2: KGHSH, LQKENI. This CDR3 is built from 13 residues. V was clipped by 2 bases and J by 3 bases, with 8 bases between them. The CDR3 DNA follows: TGTGCCAGCTCACCAGTGGCAGGCTACGAGCAGTACTTC. It codes for CASSPVAGYEQYF.

The V call is TRBV11-3, the J call TRBJ2-1, with D perhaps TRBD2 (5 bases). Germline CDR1 and CDR2: SGHNT and YENEEA. The CDR3 runs 14 residues. Between the trimmed V and J ends, which lost 4 bases and 4 bases, there was a span of 11 bases. The CDR3 DNA sequence: TGTGCCAGCAGCTCGGGGTCGCGTTACAATGAGCAGTTCTTC. This gives the protein CASSSGSRYNEQFF.

The chain uses TRBV28 and TRBJ1-5, with D unresolved. Germline-derived CDR1 and CDR2 are MDHEN and SYDVKM. The CDR3 consists of 14 residues. The V end was cut by 2 bases, the J end by 4 bases, with 9 bases between. DNA of the CDR3: TGTGCCAGCAGTTTACGCGGGGAAAATCAGCCCCAGCATTTT. Amino acid sequence: CASSLRGENQPQHF.

This clone was picked up a small number of times. The rearrangement uses TRBV9 and TRBJ2-3, with a weak D call TRBD2 (5 bases). The CDR3 contains 16 residues. Trimming cost V 2 bases and J 0 bases, with 13 bases left between them. Germline CDR1 is SGDLS and CDR2 is YYNGEE. Here the CDR3 DNA reads TGTGCCAGCAGCGTTCAAGGGCGGACTAGCACAGATACGCAGTATTTT. Protein sequence: CASSVQGRTSTDTQYF.

The chain carries TRBV9 and TRBJ2-7; 7 bases fit TRBD2. In germline, CDR1 is SGDLS, CDR2 YYNGEE. J lost 0 bases, V lost 3 bases, and 6 bases had no gene match. The CDR3 loop spans 15 amino acids. CDR3 sequence: CASSELAGSSYEQYF. CDR3 bases: TGTGCCAGCAGCGAGTTAGCGGGTTCCTCCTACGAGCAGTACTTC.

This chain links TRBV6-5 with TRBJ2-1; 10 bases align to TRBD2. Per the germline V gene, CDR1 is MNHEY and CDR2 is SVGAGI. The length of the CDR3 is 15 residues. With V trimmed by 6 bases and J by 4 bases, 6 bases remained unmatched. The CDR3 is CASRIGLAEYNEQFF. In nucleotides, the CDR3 is TGTGCCAGCAGAATAGGACTAGCGGAATACAATGAGCAGTTCTTC.

This clone was detected a few times. The V and J genes are TRBV10-3 and TRBJ2-7; D is ambiguous. CDR1 is ENHRY, CDR2 SYGVKD, per germline. The CDR3 runs 13 residues. Between the trimmed V and J ends, which lost 3 bases and 7 bases, there was a span of 13 bases. The CDR3 region is CAISEGPTMEQYF. The CDR3 DNA follows: TGTGCCATCAGTGAAGGTCCGACAATGGAGCAGTACTTC.

This clone has only a few counts. The V and J genes are TRBV11-2 and TRBJ2-3, with D perhaps matching TRBD2 (7 bases). The V and J ends lost 4 bases and 9 bases respectively, with 23 bases between them. The CDR3 runs to 16 residues. CDR1 is SGHAT, CDR2 FQNNGV, per germline. The CDR3 DNA reads TGTGCCAGCAGCTCCCGCCTGGCGGGAGAGGGGGGGACGCAGTATTTT. It translates to CASSSRLAGEGGTQYF.

J is TRBJ1-2 and V is TRBV5-6; a weak D match, TRBD1 (6 bases). The germline V gene has CDR1 SGHDT and CDR2 YYEEEE. With 4 bases removed from V and 7 bases from J, the gap between germline ends came to 20 bases. This CDR3 has 15 residues. CDR3 DNA: TGTGCCAGCAGCCCAGTGGGGGGGCGGATTCTTGGCTACACCTTC. This gives the protein CASSPVGGRILGYTF.

The chain joins TRBV27 to TRBJ1-4; 7 bases fit TRBD1. In germline, CDR1 is MNHEY, CDR2 SMNVEV (reference sequence). The CDR3 is 14 amino acids. Trimming cost V 7 bases and J 5 bases; bases outside gene matches: 7. DNA of the CDR3: TGTGCCAGCACCTCCTGGGACAGAAATGAAAAACTGTTTTTT. Protein product: CASTSWDRNEKLFF.

V usage is TRBV18 and J usage is TRBJ1-3, with no clear D. This CDR3 contains 18 residues. Germline V gene sequence: CDR1 KGHSH, CDR2 LQKENI. Trimming took 1 base from V and 1 from J, leaving 17 bases between them. CDR3 DNA sequence: TGTGCCAGCTCACCACAGCTAGGTGGGTTTTCTTCTGGAAACACCATATATTTT. This sequence encodes CASSPQLGGFSSGNTIYF.

This chain connects TRBV5-4 to TRBJ1-1; TRBD1 agrees at 7 bases. Germline CDR1 reads SGHNT; CDR2 reads YYREEE (reference sequence). This CDR3 comprises 15 residues. V was pared by 6 bases and J by 5 bases, with 13 bases of the junction left unmatched. CDR3 protein: CASTRTGRGRTEAFF. Written as DNA, the CDR3 is TGTGCCAGCACCCGGACAGGCCGTGGAAGGACTGAAGCTTTCTTT.

This clone appeared a single time. The CDR3 spells CAWRSPQSRGPGDTQYF. The CDR3 bases are TGTGCCTGGAGGTCCCCCCAGTCGCGGGGTCCAGGAGATACGCAGTATTTT. The V gene is TRBV30, the J gene TRBJ2-3; perhaps TRBD2 as D (6 bases). Between the trimmed V and J ends, which lost 3 bases and 5 bases, there was a span of 24 bases. Germline V gene data show CDR1 as GTSNPN and CDR2 as SVGIG (reference sequence). The CDR3 is made up of 17 amino acids.

Concerning this clone itself: One end of the junction does not line up with germline, which may come from a read error. This chain links TRBV7-3 with TRBJ1-2; possible D gene TRBD1, 5 bases. From germline, CDR1 is SGHTA and CDR2 FQGTGA. The CDR3 contains 15 residues. The CDR3 DNA reads TGTGCCAGCAGCCTAACGGGGGAGGGCCTAGATGGCTACACCTTC. Protein product: CASSLTGEGLDGYTF.

The chain links TRBV11-2 to TRBJ1-2, with 7 bases matching TRBD1. CDR1 SGHAT and CDR2 FQNNGV come from the germline V gene. The CDR3 sequence is 14 residues long. V trimming: 4 bases; J trimming: 4 bases; junction bases outside the gene matches: 6. CDR3 in DNA: TGTGCCAGCAGCTCTACTGGGACAGCCTATGGCTACACCTTC. Translation: CASSSTGTAYGYTF.

The genes are TRBV27 and TRBJ2-2; no clear D. Trimming removed 2 bases from V and 3 bases from J, with 4 bases in between. CDR3 size: 13 residues. CDR1 is MNHEY, CDR2 SMNVEV, per germline (reference sequence). The DNA of the CDR3 is TGTGCCAGCAGTTTAGAGTACACCGGGGAGCTGTTTTTT. Protein product: CASSLEYTGELFF.

The sample holds one count of this clone. The chain has TRBV5-4 and TRBJ1-1, with 8 positions matching TRBD1. J was trimmed by 5 bases and V by 5 bases; bases with no gene match: 11. Germline V gene data show CDR1 as SGHNT and CDR2 as YYREEE (reference sequence). The CDR3 is made up of 15 amino acids. CDR3 sequence: CASRTGQGIGTEAFF. DNA of the CDR3: TGTGCCAGCAGAACCGGACAGGGAATAGGGACTGAAGCTTTCTTT.

This chain uses TRBV18 with TRBJ1-1; D remains unclear. This CDR3 is built from 14 residues. Germline-derived CDR1 and CDR2 are KGHSH and LQKENI. With 3 bases removed from V and 1 base from J, the gap between germline ends came to 9 bases. The CDR3 nucleotides are TGTGCCAGCTCACCCCAGCCGGGGAACACTGAAGCTTTCTTT. This sequence encodes CASSPQPGNTEAFF.